Listed below are T cell receptor beta chains from one sample, sequenced in a study of blood T cell repertoires in COVID-19. Repertoires were generated with immunoSEQ multiplex PCR, while TCRdb's copy carries only in-frame clones and drops some. Counted here are a few hundred thousand clones, 70% to 90% occurring once; the ten biggest clones make up about 2.2%. Sequenced input: peripheral blood. All receptors come from a woman younger than 45 who had recovered from COVID-19. The CDR3 runs from the conserved cysteine through the conserved F or W.

>TRBV4-2|TRBJ2-7
CASSQELASGATAYEQYF
>TRBV4-1|TRBJ2-7
CASSQGGLAAYEQYF
>TRBV19|TRBJ2-1
CASSIGLAGGDEQFF
>TRBV9|TRBJ2-5
CASSAGTSKETQYF
>TRBV7-8|TRBJ2-2
CASSLVAGYTGELFF
>TRBV19|TRBJ1-6
CASSIGDRGNSPLHF
>TRBV2|TRBJ2-5
CASSASNSQETQYF
>TRBV23-1|TRBJ2-7
CASSSWTGLLSSYEQYF
>TRBV7-2|TRBJ2-3
CASSPGTGYTDTQYF
>TRBV27|TRBJ2-7
CASSYGTSAEQYF
>TRBV27|TRBJ2-1
CASSSYTSGRSYNEQFF
>TRBV9|TRBJ1-3
CASSVASGLSGNTIYF
>TRBV6-5|TRBJ1-5
CASSYGQGANQPQHF
>TRBV10-1|TRBJ2-6
CASSAQDSSGANVLTF
>TRBV29-1|TRBJ2-3
CSVEKRGASTDTQYF
>TRBV5-1|TRBJ2-7
CASSEGGAPYEQYF
>TRBV19|TRBJ2-7
CASSISGDVPSYEQYF
>TRBV18|TRBJ2-7
CASSWRERDEQYF
>TRBV27|TRBJ2-3
CASSRDRDQGTQYF
>TRBV7-6|TRBJ2-1
CASSLTSAQSHNEQFF
>TRBV19|TRBJ1-5
CASTLGQGGGNQPQHF
>TRBV27|TRBJ2-1
CASRDYSYNEQFF
>TRBV19|TRBJ2-5
CASSPAAQETQYF
>TRBV2|TRBJ1-2
CASSETHSNYGYTF
>TRBV9|TRBJ2-5
CASSAEGGRSKETQYF
>TRBV5-1|TRBJ2-5
CASSLAQAAGETQYF
>TRBV2|TRBJ2-5
CASSAGTAETQYF
>TRBV18|TRBJ2-7
CASSPSDRRYEQYF
>TRBV29-1|TRBJ1-2
CSALGTDYGYTF
>TRBV4-3|TRBJ2-1
CASSQDVSGGMNNEQFF
>TRBV9|TRBJ2-5
CASSPMGLAGQETQYF
>TRBV7-7|TRBJ2-5
CASSLQGSQETQYF
>TRBV27|TRBJ1-1
CASSLSGSSNTEAFF
>TRBV27|TRBJ2-3
CASSPEIAGWADTQYF
>TRBV6-2/TRBV6-3|TRBJ2-5
CASSPRTGAETQYF
>TRBV5-4|TRBJ1-1
CASSGRQLNTEAFF